This T cell receptor beta chain was captured by sequencing in a study of blood T cell repertoires in COVID-19. At the level of the study: Sources were T cells, B-cell-depleted T cells, or PBMCs; the material itself was cDNA or gDNA.

Original processing notes: Nucleated cell counts were estimated from reference gene primer amplification. Produced via immunoSEQ multiplex PCR; TCRdb's table is partial and in-frame only. The V and J calls and the clone size are those of that table, but D and trimming were determined from the DNA. In the table there are over 130,000 clones, about 87% of which are singletons. The source is a man aged 55 to 70 with active or convalescent COVID-19. The sequenced material came from peripheral blood.

DNA for the CDR3: TGTGCCAGCAGCTTGGGTGACAGGGTCACCTACGAGCAGTACTTC. Its translation: CASSLGDRVTYEQYF. V and J are TRBV7-6 and TRBJ2-7; TRBD1 matches 7 bases. The V and J ends lost 3 bases and 2 bases, in that order; junction bases with no gene match: 7. The CDR3 is 15 amino acids. CDR1 SGHVS and CDR2 FNYEAQ come from the germline V gene.